This T cell receptor beta chain was identified in a study of cytotoxic CD8 clonotypes in ibrutinib-treated CLL. Study summary: Of a cohort that held 10 to 12 relapsed/refractory and around 14 treatment-naive patients, about 18 were IGHV unmutated. Average yields of 255,043 productive templates and 94,082 productive rearrangements characterized the samples.

Produced via immunoSEQ multiplex PCR; TCRdb's table is partial and in-frame only. This table has approximately 70,000 clones, about nine tenths appearing once. Study-wide points: Baseline values of clonality outstripped age-matched healthy donors and followed circulating CD8+ T-cell counts. The times at which samples were taken varied between sustained-remission and progressing patients.

Points on this clone: The antigen is undetermined.

The receptor's source is a human donor with chronic lymphocytic leukemia. Sequenced here: PBMCs, sampled after 12 months of ibrutinib treatment.

CDR3 sequence (DNA): TGTGCCACCAGCAGAGATTTGGGCGAGACAGATACGCAGTATTTT. This codes for CATSRDLGETDTQYF. The V and J genes are TRBV15 and TRBJ2-3; no reliable D call. From germline, CDR1 is LNHNV and CDR2 YYDKDF (reference sequence). V lost 0 bases to trimming and J lost 3 bases, with 10 bases between them. This CDR3 region has 15 residues.